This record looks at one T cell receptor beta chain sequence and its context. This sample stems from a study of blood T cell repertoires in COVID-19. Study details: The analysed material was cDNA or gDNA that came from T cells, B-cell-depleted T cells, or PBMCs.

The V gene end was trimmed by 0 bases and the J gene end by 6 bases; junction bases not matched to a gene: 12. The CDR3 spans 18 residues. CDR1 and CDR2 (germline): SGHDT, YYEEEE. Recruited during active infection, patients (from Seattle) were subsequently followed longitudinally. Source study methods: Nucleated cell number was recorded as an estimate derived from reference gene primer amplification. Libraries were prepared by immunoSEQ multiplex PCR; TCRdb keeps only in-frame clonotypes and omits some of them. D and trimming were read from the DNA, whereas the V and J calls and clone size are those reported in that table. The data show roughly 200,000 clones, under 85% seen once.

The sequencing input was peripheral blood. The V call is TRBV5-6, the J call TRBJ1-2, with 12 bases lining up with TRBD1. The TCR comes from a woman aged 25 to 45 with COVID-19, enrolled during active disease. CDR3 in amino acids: CASSLGMGGTGGEDGYTF. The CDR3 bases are TGTGCCAGCAGCTTGGGCATGGGTGGGACAGGGGGCGAGGATGGCTACACCTTC.